A selection of T cell receptor beta chains follows, all from one sample in a study of blood T cells in healthy people across ages. TCRdb reprocessed the 5' RACE reads with MiXCR, giving one entry per CDR3 protein. The data hold about 1.4 million distinct CDR3 sequences, with approximately 59% observed a single time. The material sequenced was blood. Receptors originate from a man between 18 and 29 years old in good health. CDR3s include the opening cysteine and the closing phenylalanine or tryptophan. A D gene is named only where the DNA matches it firmly. Where a row states a size, it is once, few, many or the class of an expanded clone; other rows omit it.

>TRBD2|NA|TRBV6-1|TRBJ2-3
TGTGCCAGCAGTGAATCTGTCCTAATGCTGGCTAGCGGTTGGACAGATACGCAGTATTTT
CASSESVLMLASGWTDTQYF
>NA|NA|TRBV10-1|TRBJ2-2
TGCGCCAGCAGACAAAACGGGGGCGCCGGCACCGGGGAGCTGTTTTTT
CASRQNGGAGTGELFF
>NA|NA|TRBV6-2/TRBV6-3|TRBJ2-3
TGTGCCAGCAGTTATGGTGTCAGAGTCACAGATACGCAGTATTTT
CASSYGVRVTDTQYF
>TRBD2|NA|TRBV20-1|TRBJ2-3
TGCAGTGCTAGCCTTTATAGGGGAGCGGGGGCCTCAGAGGGGAGCACAGATACGCAGTATTTT
CSASLYRGAGASEGSTDTQYF
>NA|NA|TRBV4-1|TRBJ2-2
TGCGCCAGCAGCCAAGTTTTAGCGACGCGTGGCACCGGGGAGCTGTTTTTT
CASSQVLATRGTGELFF
>TRBD2|NA|TRBV3-1|TRBJ2-3
TGTGCCAGCAGCCAAGTCGCCCTAGCGGGGGCCACAGATACGCAGTATTTT
CASSQVALAGATDTQYF
>NA|few|TRBV7-2|TRBJ2-7
TGTGCCAGCAGCGCAGTACACGAGCAGTACTTC
CASSAVHEQYF
>NA|few|TRBV4-2|TRBJ2-7
TGTGCCAGCAGCCACTCTTCGGGTTTTGCCTACGAGCAGTACTTC
CASSHSSGFAYEQYF
>TRBD1|NA|TRBV29-1|TRBJ2-4
TGCAGCGTTGAGGGACAGGGGATTGAGTACTTC
CSVEGQGIEYF
>NA|few|TRBV7-9|TRBJ2-1
TGTGCCAGCAGTCAAAGAAGGGGGACTGCTACCTTCAATCGTTACAATGAGCAGTTCTTC
CASSQRRGTATFNRYNEQFF
>TRBD1|NA|TRBV15|TRBJ2-5
TGTGCCACCAGCAGTTTAAGGACAGGGGACAGTGAGACCCAGTACTTC
CATSSLRTGDSETQYF
>TRBD1|NA|TRBV28|TRBJ1-5
TGTGCCAGCAGCTCCAACCGGGACAGGAATCAGCCCCAGCATTTT
CASSSNRDRNQPQHF
>TRBD1|NA|TRBV20-1|TRBJ1-5
TGCAGTGCTAGTCCGGGACAGGAACAGCCCCAGCATTTT
CSASPGQEQPQHF
>TRBD1|NA|TRBV6-6|TRBJ2-5
TGTGCCAGCATAGGGGACAGTCTTTATGGGGAGACCCAGTACTTC
CASIGDSLYGETQYF
>NA|NA|TRBV5-1|TRBJ2-7
TGCGCCAGCACCGCAGAGTTCTCCTACGAGCAGTACTTC
CASTAEFSYEQYF
>NA|NA|TRBV29-1|TRBJ2-7
TGCAGCGTGGAGACGGATGCCTACGAGCAGTACTTC
CSVETDAYEQYF
>TRBD1|NA|TRBV10-3|TRBJ2-7
TGTGCCATCAAACAACAGGGGAGCTCCTACGAGCAGTACTTC
CAIKQQGSSYEQYF
>NA|NA|TRBV27|TRBJ2-7
TGTGCCAGCAGCACGTTCAAGGGGATCTACGAGCAGTACTTC
CASSTFKGIYEQYF
>TRBD1|NA|TRBV4-1|TRBJ2-7
TGCGCCAGCAGCCACCTCCCTACAGGGGCGACGACCTACGAGCAGTACTTC
CASSHLPTGATTYEQYF
>NA|NA|TRBV5-1|TRBJ2-1
TGCGCCAGCAGCCCAGCGTCAGTATTCACCTACAATGAGCAGTTCTTC
CASSPASVFTYNEQFF
>TRBD2|NA|TRBV25-1|TRBJ2-1
TGTGCCAGCGAGGGACTAGCCGACCAAGGTCTCTACAATGAGCAGTTCTTC
CASEGLADQGLYNEQFF
>TRBD2|NA|TRBV3-1|TRBJ2-7
TGTGCCAGCAGCCAACCGGGACTACCGTTCTACGAGCAGTACTTC
CASSQPGLPFYEQYF
>TRBD2|once|TRBV20-1|TRBJ2-5
TGCAGTGCTCCCAGGACGGGACTACAAGAGACCCAGTACTTC
CSAPRTGLQETQYF
>NA|NA|TRBV6-6|TRBJ2-2
TGTGCCAGCAGGGACTATATCCCGAACACCGGGGAGCTGTTTTTT
CASRDYIPNTGELFF
>NA|NA|TRBV28|TRBJ2-5
TGTGCCAGCAGTAAGGACCAATTCCGCCAAGAGACCCAGTACTTC
CASSKDQFRQETQYF
>NA|few|TRBV15|TRBJ2-5
TGTGCCACCAGCAGAGATGTAGCTTCTGGGGAGACCCAGTACTTC
CATSRDVASGETQYF
>NA|NA|TRBV4-3|TRBJ2-1
TGCGCCAGCAGCCAAGACCCGCCAACAGGACGCGCCTACAATGAGCAGTTCTTC
CASSQDPPTGRAYNEQFF
>NA|NA|TRBV20-1|TRBJ2-2
TGCAGTGCTAGGGACCACCTGACAAGAACCGGGGAGCTGTTTTTT
CSARDHLTRTGELFF
>TRBD1|few|TRBV7-2|TRBJ1-1
TGTGCCAGCAGCTTGGGGACAGGGATCAACACTGAAGCTTTCTTT
CASSLGTGINTEAFF
>NA|NA|TRBV24-1|TRBJ1-5
TGTGCCACCCAGGCGACAGAAGGCAATCAGCCCCAGCATTTT
CATQATEGNQPQHF
>TRBD2|few|TRBV29-1|TRBJ2-2
TGCAGCGTAGACAAACTAGCGGGAGACACCGGGGAGCTGTTTTTT
CSVDKLAGDTGELFF